One sample yielded the 28 T cell receptor beta chains listed below, sequenced in a study of T cell changes during pregnancy in multiple sclerosis. The protocol was immunoSEQ multiplex PCR, while the TCRdb copy is restricted to in-frame clones and leaves out a portion. The table shows approximately 90,000 clones, with about 92% occurring only once. Source: peripheral blood, taken after pregnancy. These receptors came from a female donor with multiple sclerosis, enrolled in a pregnancy study.

V usage is TRBV11-3 and J usage is TRBJ2-2; TRBD1 matches at 9 bases. V lost 8 bases and J lost 5; bases outside the gene matches: 9. CDR1 is SGHNT and CDR2 is YENEEA in the germline V gene. The CDR3 is 15 amino acids. The CDR3 protein is CASGQGFGPTGELFF. Written as DNA, the CDR3 is TGTGCCAGCGGACAGGGGTTCGGTCCTACCGGGGAGCTGTTTTTT.

The chain carries TRBV10-3 and TRBJ2-7; TRBD1 agrees at 10 bases. Germline lookup yields CDR1 ENHRY and CDR2 SYGVKD. The V segment lost 0 bases and the J segment 4 bases; nucleotides outside the gene matches: 3. This CDR3 region has 15 residues. CDR3 amino acids: CAISESRGQGYEQYF. For the CDR3, the DNA is TGTGCCATCAGTGAGTCTCGGGGACAGGGGTACGAGCAGTACTTC.

The V gene is TRBV5-4, the J gene TRBJ2-2; maybe TRBD1 (5 bases). The V gene's germline CDR1 is SGHNT and CDR2 YYREEE (reference sequence). Trimming took 1 base from V and 1 from J, leaving 11 bases between them. The CDR3 is made up of 16 amino acids. In nucleotides, the CDR3 is TGTGCCAGCAGCTTGAAAGGGGAACTGAACACCGGGGAGCTGTTTTTT. As protein: CASSLKGELNTGELFF.

This rearrangement joins TRBV7-9 to TRBJ2-2; TRBD1 agrees at 8 bases. The CDR3 runs to 17 residues. V lost 5 bases to trimming and J lost 2 bases; unmatched junction nucleotides: 10. Per the germline V gene, CDR1 is SEHNR and CDR2 is FQNEAQ (reference sequence). CDR3 nucleotides: TGTGCCAGCAGCCCAGACAGGACAGGGCTTAACACCGGGGAGCTGTTTTTT. It is translated as CASSPDRTGLNTGELFF.

This chain connects TRBV27 to TRBJ1-6, with D maybe TRBD1 (6 bases). Trimming removed 2 bases at V and 9 bases at J, with 23 bases between. The germline V gene encodes CDR1 MNHEY and CDR2 SMNVEV (reference sequence). The CDR3 covers 18 residues. Here the CDR3 DNA reads TGTGCCAGCAGTTTAACCCCACCAACAGGGCCGGCGAGTTCACCCCTCCACTTT. This sequence encodes CASSLTPPTGPASSPLHF.

This chain joins TRBV19 and TRBJ1-2; D call uncertain. This CDR3 contains 13 residues. Deletions cut 0 bases from V and 13 bases from J, with 15 bases between. Germline assignment: CDR1 LNHDA and CDR2 SQIVND (reference sequence). DNA for the CDR3: TGTGCCAGTAGTATAGATCACACAGTGGGTTTCACCTTC. Its translation is CASSIDHTVGFTF.

CDR3 in DNA: TGTGCCAGTACCCATTCGGACAGGGAGGCCGGGGAGCTGTTTTTT. Translated, it gives CASTHSDREAGELFF. The chain joins TRBV19 to TRBJ2-2, with 8 bases identical to TRBD1. The CDR3 totals 15 residues. The germline CDR1 and CDR2 sequences are LNHDA and SQIVND (reference sequence). The J segment lost 6 bases and the V segment lost 7 bases, leaving 10 bases of the junction unmatched.

The chain couples TRBV7-9 to TRBJ2-7; 7 bases match TRBD1. This CDR3 spans 16 amino acids. V shed 5 bases and J 5 bases; nucleotides not matched to a gene: 15. Germline assignment: CDR1 SEHNR and CDR2 FQNEAQ (reference sequence). The CDR3 sequence: CASSPRQGQGFHEQYF. The CDR3 nucleotides read TGTGCCAGCAGCCCGAGACAGGGCCAAGGTTTCCACGAGCAGTACTTC.

The genes are TRBV6-1 and TRBJ2-2; no reliable D call. Trimming stripped 6 bases from V and 0 bases from J, with 8 bases between. The CDR3 contains 14 residues. CDR1 is MNHNS, CDR2 SASEGT, per germline. The CDR3 protein is CASRQYPNTGELFF. CDR3 nucleotide sequence: TGTGCCAGCAGGCAGTACCCGAACACCGGGGAGCTGTTTTTT.

This clone was seen only a few times. The rearrangement links TRBV7-9 to TRBJ1-4; TRBD1 agrees at 7 bases. The J segment lost 0 bases and the V segment lost 4 bases, leaving 5 bases of the junction unmatched. The CDR3 length is 16 residues. CDR1 is SEHNR, CDR2 FQNEAQ, per germline (reference sequence). The CDR3 nucleotides are TGTGCCAGCAGCTGGAAAGACAGGGCAACTAATGAAAAACTGTTTTTT. Translation: CASSWKDRATNEKLFF.

The chain is built from TRBV6-6 and TRBJ2-1; 9 nucleotides match TRBD2. Per the germline V gene, CDR1 is MNHNY and CDR2 is SVGAGI (reference sequence). The CDR3 has 14 amino acids. J lost 9 bases, V lost 6 bases, and 9 bases had no gene match. CDR3: CASRPPDSGSEQFF. The DNA of the CDR3 is TGTGCCAGCAGACCACCGGATAGCGGGAGTGAGCAGTTCTTC.

The chain combines TRBV4-3 with TRBJ2-1; 12 bases fit TRBD2. This CDR3 has 16 residues. The germline V gene has CDR1 LGHNA and CDR2 YSLEER. The J segment lost 2 bases and the V segment lost 5 bases, leaving 4 bases of the junction unmatched. CDR3 DNA sequence: TGCGCCAGCAGCTTTCTAGCGGGGGGGCCCTACAATGAGCAGTTCTTC. Translating gives CASSFLAGGPYNEQFF.

V and J are TRBV2 and TRBJ2-5; D is perhaps TRBD2 (5 bases). This CDR3 comprises 12 residues. Trimming took off 5 bases at V and 4 bases at J, with 8 bases between the two ends. Germline-derived CDR1 and CDR2 are SNHLY and FYNNEI. CDR3 sequence reads: CASSLEGETQYF. CDR3 nucleotide sequence: TGTGCCAGCAGTCTCGAGGGAGAGACCCAGTACTTC.

V gene TRBV5-4 combines with J gene TRBJ2-3, with a possible D match to TRBD1 (5 bases). The ends were cut back, 0 bases at V and 6 bases at J, with 8 bases in the middle. Germline V lookup: CDR1 SGHNT, CDR2 YYREEE (reference sequence). This CDR3 is built from 13 residues. This CDR3 is CASSLGQGDTQYF. The CDR3 coding sequence is TGTGCCAGCAGCTTGGGTCAGGGCGATACGCAGTATTTT.

The J gene is TRBJ2-1, the V gene TRBV5-6; 7 bases are a match to TRBD2. Germline V gene data show CDR1 as SGHDT and CDR2 as YYEEEE. The CDR3 loop spans 14 amino acids. V shed 0 bases and J 5 bases; nucleotides not matched to a gene: 2. The CDR3 sequence: CASSLGDYDNEQFF. CDR3 coding DNA: TGTGCCAGCAGCTTGGGGGACTATGACAATGAGCAGTTCTTC.

The genes are TRBV18 and TRBJ2-1; TRBD2 might be the D (5 bases). The CDR3 runs to 14 residues. Per the germline V gene, CDR1 is KGHSH and CDR2 is LQKENI. Trimming shortened V by 3 bases and J by 3 bases, and 9 bases separated the two germline ends. This CDR3 reads CASSPGSGYNEQFF. CDR3 DNA sequence: TGTGCCAGCTCACCGGGAAGCGGCTACAATGAGCAGTTCTTC.

CDR3 DNA: TGTGCCAGCAGCTTATACAGGGATATGAACACTGAAGCTTTCTTT. It yields the protein CASSLYRDMNTEAFF. The chain combines TRBV7-6 with TRBJ1-1, with D possibly being TRBD1 (6 bases). The CDR3 is made up of 15 amino acids. The ends were cut back, 2 bases at V and 0 bases at J, with 10 bases in the middle. Germline-derived CDR1 and CDR2 are SGHVS and FNYEAQ.

V gene TRBV15 combines with J gene TRBJ2-3; 9 nucleotides line up with TRBD2. In germline, CDR1 is LNHNV, CDR2 YYDKDF (reference sequence). The length of the CDR3 is 17 residues. V was pared by 0 bases and J by 3 bases, with 7 bases of the junction left unmatched. CDR3 nucleotides: TGTGCCACCAGCAGAGATAGGGCGGGAGGGGATACAGATACGCAGTATTTT. It codes for CATSRDRAGGDTDTQYF. The full variable domain, with the rest looked up from reference TRBV15 and TRBJ2-3, is DAMVIQNPRYQVTQFGKPVTLSCSQTLNHNVMYWYQQKSSQAPKLLFHYYDKDFNNEADTPDNFQSRRPNTSFCFLDIRSPGLGDTAMYLCATSRDRAGGDTDTQYFGPGTRLTVL.

J is TRBJ2-1 and V is TRBV20-1; D is ambiguous. V lost 2 bases and J 7 bases, leaving 6 bases between the germline ends. Germline assignment: CDR1 DFQATT and CDR2 SNEGSKA (reference sequence). This CDR3 is 11 amino acids long. The CDR3 spells CSARLENEQFF. DNA of the CDR3: TGCAGTGCTAGACTGGAGAATGAGCAGTTCTTC.

The chain is built from TRBV5-4 and TRBJ2-7; 9 nucleotides agree with TRBD2. V gave up 5 bases and J gave up 1 base; unmatched junction bases: 7. CDR3 length: 15 residues. Germline V gives CDR1 SGHNT, CDR2 YYREEE (reference sequence). The CDR3 region is CASSLAGAQSYEQYF. For the CDR3, the DNA is TGTGCCAGCAGTTTAGCGGGGGCCCAATCCTACGAGCAGTACTTC.

This chain joins TRBV18 and TRBJ1-1; D gene uncertain. V lost 0 bases and J 3 bases, leaving 5 bases between the germline ends. The CDR3 extends over 13 amino acids. The germline V gene encodes CDR1 KGHSH and CDR2 LQKENI. CDR3 in DNA: TGTGCCAGCTCACCACCGAGCTACACTGAAGCTTTCTTT. This sequence encodes CASSPPSYTEAFF.

V usage is TRBV30 and J usage is TRBJ2-5; 8 bases align to TRBD2. V trimming: 2 bases; J trimming: 4 bases; junction bases outside the gene matches: 6. This CDR3 contains 14 residues. The germline gives CDR1 GTSNPN, CDR2 SVGIG (reference sequence). DNA for the CDR3: TGTGCCTGGAGTCGTGGTCTAGCGGGAGAGACCCAGTACTTC. This encodes CAWSRGLAGETQYF.

As to this clone: The junction departs from the called germline gene at one end, perhaps through a read error. The chain recombines TRBV6-1 with TRBJ1-5; the D gene is possibly TRBD1 (6 bases). The CDR3 is 15 residues long. Per the germline V gene, CDR1 is MNHNS and CDR2 is SASEGT. Here the CDR3 DNA reads TGTGCCACCAGTGGACCCAGGGGAAGCAATCAGCCCCAGCATTTT. It specifies CATSGPRGSNQPQHF.

This clone was detected once. The J gene is TRBJ1-1, the V gene TRBV19, with 7 bases matching TRBD1. The V gene's germline CDR1 is LNHDA and CDR2 SQIVND (reference sequence). Trimming removed 6 bases from V and 1 base from J; junction bases left unmatched: 8. The CDR3 is 15 amino acids. This CDR3 is CASRTDRTGNTEAFF. The CDR3 nucleotides are TGTGCCAGTAGGACAGACCGGACAGGGAACACTGAAGCTTTCTTT.

This clone appeared a single time. The V gene is TRBV11-3, the J gene TRBJ2-5, with a tentative D call TRBD2 (5 bases). Trimming removed 0 bases from V and 7 bases from J, with 6 bases in between. The CDR3 loop spans 12 amino acids. Germline V gene data show CDR1 as SGHNT and CDR2 as YENEEA. The CDR3 region is CASSLDRGTQYF. The CDR3 DNA sequence: TGTGCCAGCAGCTTAGATCGGGGGACCCAGTACTTC.

V usage is TRBV6-1 and J usage is TRBJ2-1; 11 bases map to TRBD2. Germline V lookup: CDR1 MNHNS, CDR2 SASEGT. V dropped 2 bases and J dropped 6; count of bases not matched to a gene: 0. The CDR3 has 14 residues. The CDR3 here is CASSELAGGNEQFF. For the CDR3, the DNA is TGTGCCAGCAGTGAACTAGCGGGGGGCAATGAGCAGTTCTTC.

The chain has TRBV2 and TRBJ1-2; D gene ambiguous. CDR1 and CDR2 from the germline V gene are SNHLY and FYNNEI. With 4 bases removed from V and 6 bases from J, the gap between germline ends came to 9 bases. The CDR3 covers 12 residues. This CDR3 is CASSGEYDGYTF. The CDR3, as DNA: TGTGCCAGCAGTGGGGAGTACGATGGCTACACCTTC. The full variable domain, in which reference TRBV2 and TRBJ1-2 provide the parts outside the CDR3, is EPEVTQTPSHQVTQMGQEVILRCVPISNHLYFYWYRQILGQKVEFLVSFYNNEISEKSEIFDDQFSVERPDGSNFTLKIRSTKLEDSAMYFCASSGEYDGYTFGSGTRLTVV.

This clone was seen a single time. The chain links TRBV6-5 to TRBJ1-1, with D hard to call. V lost 2 bases to trimming and J lost 6 bases, with 10 bases between them. CDR1 MNHEY and CDR2 SVGAGI come from the germline V gene. The CDR3 is 13 residues long. CDR3 DNA sequence: TGTGCCAGCAGTTACGGTACGGGTTCTGAAGCTTTCTTT. This encodes CASSYGTGSEAFF.